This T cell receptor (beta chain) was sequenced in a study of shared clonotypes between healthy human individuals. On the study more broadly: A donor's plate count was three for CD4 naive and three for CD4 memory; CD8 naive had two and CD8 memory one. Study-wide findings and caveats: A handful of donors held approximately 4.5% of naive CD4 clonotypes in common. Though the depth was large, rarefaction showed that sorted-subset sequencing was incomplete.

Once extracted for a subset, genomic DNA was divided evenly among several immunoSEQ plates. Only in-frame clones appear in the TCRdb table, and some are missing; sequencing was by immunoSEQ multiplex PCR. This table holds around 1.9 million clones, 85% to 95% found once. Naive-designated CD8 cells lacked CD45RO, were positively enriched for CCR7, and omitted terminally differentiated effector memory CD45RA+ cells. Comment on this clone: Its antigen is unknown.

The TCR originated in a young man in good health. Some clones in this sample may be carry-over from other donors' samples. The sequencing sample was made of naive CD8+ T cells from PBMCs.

For the CDR3, the DNA is TGCAGCGTCCTAGGGGCAGGTTACTCCTACGAGCAGTACTTC. Its protein product is CSVLGAGYSYEQYF. The V gene is TRBV29-1, the J gene TRBJ2-5, with D maybe TRBD1 (5 bases). The closer fit of TRBJ2-7 to the DNA end suggests the J call may be wrong. The CDR3 length is 14 residues. Germline V gene lookup returns CDR1 SQVTM and CDR2 ANQGSEA.